Following are 8 T cell receptor beta chains from one sample sequenced in a study of glioma-infiltrating T cells. Using RNA template, CDR3s of TCR alpha and beta were amplified with iRepertoire arm-PCR. Using its own MiXCR run on the multiplex PCR reads, TCRdb lists one record per CDR3 protein. The top ten hold over 15% of the sample, which has over 140,000 distinct CDR3 sequences, roughly two fifths seen once. Sequenced material: glioma tissue, nonneoplastic brain tissue, or PBMCs (not recorded which). The receptors were sampled from a human donor with low-grade glioma or glioblastoma, undergoing nonglioma brain surgery, or in good health (not recorded which).

This clonotype was seen many times. The chain links TRBV20-1 to TRBJ1-2; D remains unclear. From germline, CDR1 is DFQATT and CDR2 SNEGSKA (reference sequence). Trimming removed 1 base at V and 7 bases at J, with 10 bases between. The CDR3 is 12 residues long. CDR3 bases: TGCAGTGCTAGAGTCCCGGGGTTTGGCTACACCTTC. It codes for CSARVPGFGYTF.

This clonotype has a handful of counts. The chain uses TRBV2 and TRBJ1-6; 8 bases line up with TRBD1. The CDR3 totals 13 residues. Trimming took 7 bases from V and 9 from J; bases not matched to a gene: 5. CDR1 is SNHLY and CDR2 is FYNNEI in the germline V gene. Here the CDR3 reads CASTGQATSPLHF. CDR3 coding DNA: TGTGCCAGCACGGGACAGGCTACTTCACCCCTCCACTTT.

This sequence joins TRBV4-1 and TRBJ2-5; a weak D match, TRBD2 (5 bases). There are 14 residues in the CDR3. V lost 5 bases and J 4 bases, leaving 14 bases between the germline ends. In germline, CDR1 is MGHRA, CDR2 YSYEKL. This chain's CDR3 is CASSSTLGPETQYF. CDR3 DNA: TGCGCCAGCAGCTCTACACTAGGGCCAGAGACCCAGTACTTC.

This clonotype showed up just a few times. The chain recombines TRBV6-2 or TRBV6-3 with TRBJ2-3; no firm D call. The CDR3 has 16 amino acids. The V gene's germline CDR1 is MNHEY and CDR2 SVGEGT. V was clipped by 6 bases and J by 2 bases, with 18 bases between them. CDR3 protein: CASSLVPGSNTDTQYF. The CDR3 DNA follows: TGTGCCAGCAGCTTAGTGCCGGGTTCTAACACAGATACGCAGTATTTT.

J is TRBJ1-4 and V is TRBV18; D remains ambiguous. There are 15 residues in the CDR3. CDR1 is KGHSH and CDR2 is LQKENI in the germline V gene. The germline V and J ends were trimmed by 6 bases and 0 bases, with 11 bases remaining between them. CDR3 sequence reads: CASSPMGPTNEKLFF. DNA of the CDR3: TGTGCCAGCTCCCCCATGGGCCCAACTAATGAAAAACTGTTTTTT.

This clonotype turned up a few times. The rearrangement links TRBV7-8 to TRBJ1-5; D is uncertain. V dropped 6 bases and J dropped 10 bases, with 13 bases sitting between them. The germline V gene has CDR1 SGHVS and CDR2 FQNEAQ. CDR3 length equals 12 residues. DNA for the CDR3: TGTGCCAGCAGTGGGGTGGGTAGACCCCAGCATTTT. Translation gives CASSGVGRPQHF.

This clonotype was observed a handful of times. The chain's CDR3 is CSARELGAGGELFF. The DNA of the CDR3 is TGCAGTGCTAGAGAGTTGGGGGCTGGCGGGGAGCTGTTTTTT. The J gene is TRBJ2-2, the V gene TRBV20-1, with D tentatively TRBD1 (6 bases). The CDR3 length is 14 residues. Trimming took 0 bases from V and 7 from J, leaving 12 bases between them. Germline CDR1 DFQATT, CDR2 SNEGSKA (reference sequence).

Points on this clonotype: An end of the junction differs from the germline gene, which may be a read error. The genes are TRBV27 and TRBJ2-3, with 8 bases fitting TRBD1. The CDR3 is 15 amino acids. CDR1 is MNHEY, CDR2 SMNVEV, per germline (reference sequence). Here the CDR3 reads CASIPWQGAIDTRYF. CDR3 in DNA: TGTGCCAGCATTCCATGGCAGGGGGCTATAGATACGCGGTATTTT.